The subject of this entry is one T cell receptor (beta chain). Its antigen is still unknown. It was with a sample-barcoded 5' primer and a J-beta primer mix that a second PCR of roughly 7 to 12 cycles was run. Through a template-switch adaptor with 12 random nucleotides, each cDNA molecule received a tag. TCRdb reprocessed the 5' RACE reads with MiXCR, giving one entry per CDR3 protein. Of some 1.7 million distinct CDR3 sequences listed, 25% to 30% are singletons. Losses at the gene ends were 7 bases for V and 7 bases for J; bases not matched to a gene: 10. Germline CDR1 is SQVTM and CDR2 is ANQGSEA. The CDR3 totals 14 residues. PBMCs numbering at least 7 million were isolated per sample. These data belong to a study of blood T cells in healthy people across ages. Study conclusions and caveats: No conclusive comparison of naive versus antigen-experienced cells was possible with unsorted PBMCs. Aged donors had fewer naive CD4+ cells and lower diversity than long-lived donors.

The sequencing sample was made of blood. This rearrangement joins TRBV29-1 to TRBJ2-1, with TRBD2 identical over 10 bases. The TCR sequence derives from a woman aged 25 to 39 in good health. DNA for the CDR3: TGCAGCGCCTGGCCTAGCGGGAGAGGAAATGAGCAGTTCTTC. Translation gives CSAWPSGRGNEQFF.